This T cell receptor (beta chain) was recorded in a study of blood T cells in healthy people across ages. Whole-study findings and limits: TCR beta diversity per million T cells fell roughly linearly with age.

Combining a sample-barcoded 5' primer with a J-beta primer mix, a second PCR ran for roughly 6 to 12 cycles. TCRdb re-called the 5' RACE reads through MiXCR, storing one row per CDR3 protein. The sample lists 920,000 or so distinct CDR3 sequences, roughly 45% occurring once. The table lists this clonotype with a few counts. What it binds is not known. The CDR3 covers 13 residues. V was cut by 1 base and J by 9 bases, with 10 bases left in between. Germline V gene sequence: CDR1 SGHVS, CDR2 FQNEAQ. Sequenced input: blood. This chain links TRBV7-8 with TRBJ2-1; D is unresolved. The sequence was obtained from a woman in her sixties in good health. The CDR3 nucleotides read TGTGCCAGCAGCTTAGACGGGCGTGGTGAGCAGTTCTTC. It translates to CASSLDGRGEQFF. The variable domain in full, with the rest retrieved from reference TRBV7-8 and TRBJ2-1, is GAGVSQSPRYKVAKRGQDVALRCDPISGHVSLFWYQQALGQGPEFLTYFQNEAQLDKSGLPSDRFFAERPEGSVSTLKIQRTQQEDSAVYLCASSLDGRGEQFFGPGTRLTVL.